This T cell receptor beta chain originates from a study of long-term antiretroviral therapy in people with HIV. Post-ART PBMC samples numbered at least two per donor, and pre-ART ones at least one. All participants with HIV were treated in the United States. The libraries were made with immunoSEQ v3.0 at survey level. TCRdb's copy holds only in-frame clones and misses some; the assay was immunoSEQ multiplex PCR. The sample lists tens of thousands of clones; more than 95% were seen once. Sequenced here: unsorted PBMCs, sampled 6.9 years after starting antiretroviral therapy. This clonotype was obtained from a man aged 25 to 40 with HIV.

The CDR3 DNA reads as TGTGCCAGCAGCTTACAGGTGGGGACTGAAGCTTTCTTT. This gives the protein CASSLQVGTEAFF. The rearrangement joins TRBV7-2 to TRBJ1-1, with no clear D. The germline V gene encodes CDR1 SGHTA and CDR2 FQGNSA. Trimming removed 2 bases from V and 5 bases from J, with 9 bases in between. The CDR3 has 13 amino acids.